The source of this TCR beta chain is a study of persistence of HIV-infected CD4 T cells. Study information: Donors had been on suppressive ART for a median of roughly 8 years. Points from the study as a whole: TCR analyses could not target the rare provirus-carrying CMV-responding cells. CMV- and Gag-responding cells had lower TCRbeta richness than CD3/CD28-responding cells. Degenerate expanded CDR3beta sequences were enriched among CMV- and Gag-responding cells.

This clone was detected once. Antigen unknown. Nonspecific anti-CD3/anti-CD28 bead stimulation represents the broad CD4+ T cell repertoire. Sorting of responding CD4+ T cells relied on upregulated CD40 ligand together with CD69. The libraries were made with immunoSEQ version 4 in survey mode. Produced via immunoSEQ multiplex PCR; TCRdb's table is partial and in-frame only. The data show 37,000 or so clones, about 87% seen once. This CDR3 region has 13 residues. Germline values: CDR1 SGHNT, CDR2 YYREEE (reference sequence). V gave up 3 bases and J gave up 3 bases; unmatched junction bases: 2. The TCR originated in an adult man with HIV who was CMV-seropositive. The chain carries TRBV5-4 and TRBJ1-1; 7 bases are shared with TRBD1. Sequenced material: CD4+ T cells sorted from PBMCs after roughly 18-hour stimulation, taken from a patient who received antiretroviral therapy. As DNA, the CDR3 is TGTGCCAGCAGCTCGGGACAGCACACTGAAGCTTTCTTT. The encoded protein is CASSSGQHTEAFF. The full variable domain, its missing parts supplied by reference TRBV5-4 and TRBJ1-1, is ETGVTQSPTHLIKTRGQQVTLRCSSQSGHNTVSWYQQALGQGPQFIFQYYREEENGRGNFPPRFSGLQFPNYSSELNVNALELDDSALYLCASSSGQHTEAFFGQGTRLTVV.